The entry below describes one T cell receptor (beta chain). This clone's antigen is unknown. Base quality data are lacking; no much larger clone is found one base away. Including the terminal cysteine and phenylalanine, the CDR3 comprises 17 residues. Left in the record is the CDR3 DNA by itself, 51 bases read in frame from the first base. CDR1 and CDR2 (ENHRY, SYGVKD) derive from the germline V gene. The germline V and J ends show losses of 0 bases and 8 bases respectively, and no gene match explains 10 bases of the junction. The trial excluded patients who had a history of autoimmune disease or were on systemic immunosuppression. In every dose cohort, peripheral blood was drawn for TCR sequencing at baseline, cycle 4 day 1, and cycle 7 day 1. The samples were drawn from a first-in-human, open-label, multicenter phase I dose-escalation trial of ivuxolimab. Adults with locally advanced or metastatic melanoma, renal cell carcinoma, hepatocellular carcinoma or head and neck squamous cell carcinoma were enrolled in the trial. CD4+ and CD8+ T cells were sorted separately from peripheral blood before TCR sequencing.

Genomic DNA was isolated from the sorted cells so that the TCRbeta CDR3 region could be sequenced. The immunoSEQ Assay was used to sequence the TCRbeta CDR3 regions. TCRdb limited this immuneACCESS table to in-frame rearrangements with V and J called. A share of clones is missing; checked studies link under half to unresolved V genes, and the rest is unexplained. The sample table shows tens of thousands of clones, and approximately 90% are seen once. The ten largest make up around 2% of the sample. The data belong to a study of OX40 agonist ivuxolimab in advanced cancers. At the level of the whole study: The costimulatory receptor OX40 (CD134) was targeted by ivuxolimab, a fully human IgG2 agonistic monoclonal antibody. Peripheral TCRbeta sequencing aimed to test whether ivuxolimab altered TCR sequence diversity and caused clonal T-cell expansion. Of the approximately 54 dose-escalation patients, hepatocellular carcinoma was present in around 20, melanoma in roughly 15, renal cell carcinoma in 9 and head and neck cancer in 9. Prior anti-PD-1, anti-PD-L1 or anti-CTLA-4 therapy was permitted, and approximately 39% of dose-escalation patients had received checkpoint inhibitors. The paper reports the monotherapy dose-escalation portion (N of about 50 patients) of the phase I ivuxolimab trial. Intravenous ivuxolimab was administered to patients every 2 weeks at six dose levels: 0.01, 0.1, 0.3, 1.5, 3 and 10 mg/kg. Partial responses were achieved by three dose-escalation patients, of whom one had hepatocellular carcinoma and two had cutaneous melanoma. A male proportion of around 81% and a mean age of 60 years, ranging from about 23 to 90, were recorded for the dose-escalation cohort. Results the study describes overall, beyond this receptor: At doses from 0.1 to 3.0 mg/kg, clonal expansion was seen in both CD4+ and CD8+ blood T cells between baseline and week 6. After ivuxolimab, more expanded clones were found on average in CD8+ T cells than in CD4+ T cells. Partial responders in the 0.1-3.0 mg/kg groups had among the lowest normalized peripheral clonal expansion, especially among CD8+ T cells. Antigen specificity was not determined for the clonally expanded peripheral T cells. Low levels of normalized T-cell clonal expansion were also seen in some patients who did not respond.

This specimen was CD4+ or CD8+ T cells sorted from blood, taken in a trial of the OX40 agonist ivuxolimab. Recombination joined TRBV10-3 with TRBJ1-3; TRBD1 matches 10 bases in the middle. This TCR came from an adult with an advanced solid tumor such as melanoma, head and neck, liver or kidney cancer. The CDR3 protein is CAISESLTGGLIHTIYF. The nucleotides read TGTGCCATCAGTGAGTCTTTGACAGGGGGCCTCATCCACACCATATATTTT.